This T cell receptor (beta chain) was recorded in a study of blood T cells in healthy people across ages. The second PCR ran roughly 7 to 12 cycles with a sample-barcoded 5' primer and J-beta primers. TCRdb fed the 5' RACE reads into MiXCR, producing one record per CDR3 protein. The sample carries roughly 1,500,000 distinct CDR3 sequences, 30% to 40% recorded once. In germline, CDR1 is SQVTM, CDR2 ANQGSEA. V gave up 7 bases and J gave up 5 bases; unmatched junction bases: 10. The CDR3 spans 14 residues. This clonotype was observed many times. The chain combines TRBV29-1 with TRBJ2-5, with TRBD1 matching over 10 bases. Sequencing was carried out using blood. The clonotype comes from a woman younger than 45 in good health. The CDR3 DNA reads as TGCAGCGCTGACCCGGGACAGGGGTCGGAGACCCAGTACTTC. Translated: CSADPGQGSETQYF.